The subject of this entry is one T cell receptor beta chain. Its specificity is not known. The CDR3 runs to 11 residues. Germline V lookup: CDR1 SGHRS, CDR2 YFSETQ. With 4 bases removed from V and 9 bases from J, the gap between germline ends came to 10 bases. Sequenced by immunoSEQ multiplex PCR; TCRdb stores in-frame clones only, minus some. The sample comprises 180,000 or so clones, approximately 93% of which are singletons, and about 3.9% rests with the top ten. These data belong to a study of T cell responses to AZD1222 COVID-19 vaccine. General study results and limits: Spike-specific TCR breadth and depth rose after two AZD1222 doses. Mostly white British, mostly female donors; authors suggested clonal diversity may be underestimated. Only after the peak T cell response were repertoires sampled.

Sequenced here: peripheral blood, sampled on day 0 of AZD1222 vaccination. The TCR comes from an adult in good health. The V call is TRBV5-1, the J call TRBJ1-2, with unresolved D. The CDR3 DNA sequence: TGCGCCAGCAGCCTTCAAAATAGCTACACCTTC. Translated, it gives CASSLQNSYTF.